This record covers a single TCR beta chain. This CDR3 has 15 amino acids. CDR1 is MNHEY and CDR2 is SMNVEV in the germline V gene (reference sequence). Deletions cut 8 bases from V and 4 bases from J, with 20 bases between. The data derive from a study of human T cells and chemical hapten exposure. The study used a library that attached unique molecular identifiers to individual cDNA molecules. TCRdb re-called the RACE reads with MiXCR, one entry per CDR3 protein. The sample lists 210,000 or so distinct CDR3 sequences; about 25% were seen once. Time point described: patch test 3, about 24 weeks after DPC sensitization. This sample's treatment: therapeutic diphenylcyclopropenone sensitization with weekly scalp DPC.

The rearrangement joins TRBV27 to TRBJ1-2; weak D call: TRBD1 (6 bases). The receptor was derived from a woman in her 40s with alopecia areata. Some clones in this sample may be carry-over from other donors' samples. The source was whole blood, collected in connection with sensitization to the hapten diphenylcyclopropenone (DPC). CDR3 DNA: TGTGCCAGCGGTTCCTTCCGGGGGCCGAGCTATGGCTACACCTTC. Protein product: CASGSFRGPSYGYTF.